This T cell receptor (beta chain) was obtained from a study of identical twins. This CDR3 spans 16 amino acids. Germline CDR1 LGHDT, CDR2 YNNKEL (reference sequence). Losses at the gene ends were 3 bases for V and 1 base for J; bases not matched to a gene: 2. The table lists this clonotype with a few counts. MiXCR was run by TCRdb on the 5' RACE reads, yielding one entry per CDR3 protein. The sample lists around 230,000 distinct CDR3 sequences, around a tenth occurring once. The sequenced sample consisted of memory (CD45RO+) T cells sorted from blood. The receptor comes from a woman aged 18 to 35 in good health. This rearrangement joins TRBV3-1 to TRBJ2-2; 10 nucleotides align to TRBD1. CDR3 in DNA: TGTGCCAGCAGCCACTGGGACAGGGGGAACACCGGGGAGCTGTTTTTT. This sequence encodes CASSHWDRGNTGELFF.